This record covers a single T cell receptor beta chain. The target of this receptor is not known. No quality values exist for individual bases; no much larger clone is one base distant. At diagnosis, tumor, uninvolved tumor-adjacent lung and peripheral blood were collected and then preserved as a mix of FFPE and fresh-frozen material. For TCR repertoire profiling, blood samples were analyzed as peripheral blood mononuclear cells. The immunoSEQ Assay was used to sequence TCR beta CDR3 regions from DNA. The paper's processing steps were these. T cell density was computed as TCR beta template counts normalized to usable DNA estimated by amplifying housekeeping genes. Richness was estimated with the preseqR package, extrapolating to 400,000 templates for PBMC samples and 120,000 templates for tissue samples. Clonality was calculated as one minus Pielou's evenness. To identify tissue-enriched TCRs, differential abundance testing was run on productive amino-acid clonotypes with a minimum total count of 5 and an alpha of 0.1. The Jaccard Index and the Morisita Overlap Index were used to quantify repertoire overlap between compartments. GLIPH grouped TCR beta CDR3s together with public tetramer-defined viral CDR3s, and a viral motif had to include at least three viral sequences and show V-gene enrichment. In its TCRdb copy, this immuneACCESS table keeps in-frame sequences only and misses some clones. Where compared with another copy, unresolved V genes explain less than half of these, and the others have no known cause. V, J and clone size derive from that table, while D and trimming were established from the DNA sequence. In all, the sample holds tens of thousands of clones, and about nine tenths of those were seen once. The top ten hold about 9.3% of the sample.

The sample is drawn from a study of T cells in localized non-small cell lung cancer (dated by TCRdb to about 2020). With respect to the entire study: Comparing tumors with uninvolved tumor-adjacent lungs, the study looked at the T cell repertoires of 236 patients with early-stage NSCLC. The cohort was made up of fewer than 250 treatment-naive NSCLC patients whose localized lung tumors had been resected. Of the NSCLC patients, around 130 were male and 107 were female, and the mean age was about 69 years.

Findings and caveats that apply to the study as a whole: Because the study design was exploratory, TCR variables were selected using unadjusted p-values without false-discovery rate correction. Because multi-region tumor sequencing was not done, intratumor heterogeneity could not be ruled out. A median of roughly 50 of the top 100 tumor clones turned up in the paired uninvolved adjacent lung, and roughly 28 of those clones also ranked among the top 100 of that same adjacent lung. Uninvolved tumor-adjacent lung showed the highest T cell clonality, higher than tumor, which suggests more focused antigenic responses in the uninvolved tumor-adjacent lung. Higher T cell density in blood was associated with longer overall survival, whereas higher clonality in adjacent lung was associated with shorter survival.

The receptor was isolated from a woman aged 40-75 years with stage I lung adenocarcinoma. The sequenced sample was peripheral blood, obtained before any cancer treatment.

The CDR3 here reads CAWSVGGQSYGYTF. The DNA reads TGTGCCTGGAGTGTTGGTGGACAATCCTATGGCTACACCTTC. This chain joins TRBV30 to TRBJ1-2, and perhaps TRBD1 as D gene, on 5 matching bases. V and J are truncated by 0 bases and 4 bases respectively, leaving an intervening sequence of 12 bases. There are 14 amino acids in the CDR3, from cysteine to phenylalanine inclusive. The sequence is cut down to CDR3 DNA, 42 bases in frame from base 1. From the germline V gene (reference sequence), CDR1 is GTSNPN and CDR2 is SVGIG.